This T cell receptor beta chain comes out of a study of regulatory T cells in long-lasting Graves disease. General study results and limits: With persistent disease, TRBV28, TRBJ1-2 and TRBJ2-5 were the favored segments. The researchers studied only peripheral blood, not thyroid tissue.

Indicated time point: persistent/refractory GD, antithyroid drugs over 5 years with positive TRAb. The TCR library was prepared using RNA isolated from PBMCs. The CDR3 has 14 residues. V shed 7 bases and J 6 bases; nucleotides not matched to a gene: 8. Germline CDR1 reads MNHNS; CDR2 reads SASEGT. Arm-PCR of CDR3 regions with iRepertoire HTBI primers generated TCR beta libraries. TCRdb re-analysed the multiplex PCR reads in MiXCR, keeping a single row per CDR3 protein. In the table there are approximately 290,000 distinct CDR3 sequences, more than 20% of which are singletons. This clonotype has at least ten counts. Antigen: not known.

The rearrangement uses TRBV6-1 and TRBJ2-2; 7 positions match TRBD1. The sample was peripheral blood mononuclear cells (PBMCs), taken when the disease was refractory, from a patient treated with antithyroid drugs. This sequence was found in a female donor with Graves disease. The CDR3 loop reads CASKIDRASGELFF. The CDR3 DNA is TGTGCCAGCAAGATCGACAGGGCGTCCGGGGAGCTGTTTTTT.